The 19 T cell receptor beta chains below come from one sample, sequenced in a study of cytomegalovirus exposure and HLA in healthy donors. The study ran its PCR with 60 Vbeta and 13 Jbeta primers. Produced via immunoSEQ multiplex PCR; TCRdb's table is partial and in-frame only. Altogether roughly 98,000 clones are present, about 80% being singletons, with the ten largest covering roughly 2%. The sample consisted of PBMCs. The source is a man aged 40-50 years in good health and CMV-seronegative.

The chain combines TRBV5-1 with TRBJ1-1; D is perhaps TRBD1 (6 bases). The V and J ends lost 3 bases and 3 bases respectively, with 12 bases between them. Germline V CDR1 and CDR2: SGHRS, YFSETQ. The CDR3 runs 14 residues. CDR3 nucleotide sequence: TGCGCCAGCAGCTGGGGGCGTTTCGACACTGAAGCTTTCTTT. Amino acids: CASSWGRFDTEAFF.

The chain couples TRBV7-9 to TRBJ1-1; D is possibly TRBD1 (6 bases). The germline gives CDR1 SEHNR, CDR2 FQNEAQ (reference sequence). V was cut by 1 base and J by 2 bases, with 14 bases left in between. The CDR3 covers 16 residues. The CDR3 DNA follows: TGTGCCAGCAGCTTAGTAGGGGGGGGTGATAACACTGAAGCTTTCTTT. It yields the protein CASSLVGGGDNTEAFF.

This chain uses TRBV29-1 with TRBJ1-3; no firm D call. Germline loops: CDR1 SQVTM, CDR2 ANQGSEA. The CDR3 covers 12 residues. V was shortened by 6 bases and J by 1 base, with 7 bases between the two germline ends. CDR3 nucleotides: TGCAGCGTGGTAGTTTCTGGAAACACCATATATTTT. As protein: CSVVVSGNTIYF.

This clone appeared a few times. This chain links TRBV19 with TRBJ1-3; D remains unclear. This CDR3 spans 14 amino acids. The ends were cut back, 7 bases at V and 2 bases at J, with 12 bases in the middle. The germline V gene encodes CDR1 LNHDA and CDR2 SQIVND (reference sequence). CDR3 residues: CASNLGGTGNTIYF. The CDR3 coding sequence is TGTGCCAGTAACCTGGGAGGGACTGGAAACACCATATATTTT.

The J gene is TRBJ2-5, the V gene TRBV7-2; D is perhaps TRBD1 (5 bases). Germline V CDR1 and CDR2: SGHTA, FQGNSA. V was pared by 7 bases and J by 4 bases, with 13 bases between. CDR3 length: 13 amino acids. CDR3 region: CASKLGALETQYF. The CDR3 DNA sequence: TGTGCCAGCAAGCTTGGGGCATTAGAGACCCAGTACTTC.

This clone was seen once. The V and J genes are TRBV4-1 and TRBJ2-3; D is possibly TRBD2 (6 bases). CDR1 is MGHRA, CDR2 YSYEKL, per germline. This CDR3 contains 15 residues. V gave up 6 bases and J gave up 2 bases, with 15 bases separating them. The CDR3 loop is CASSLTGLYTDTQYF. For the CDR3, the DNA is TGCGCCAGCAGTTTGACGGGACTCTACACAGATACGCAGTATTTT.

This clone turned up a few times. This chain uses TRBV9 with TRBJ2-3; TRBD1 is a possible D gene (6 bases). Trimming removed 10 bases at V and 2 bases at J, with 20 bases between. There are 15 residues in the CDR3. Germline V gene data show CDR1 as SGDLS and CDR2 as YYNGEE. This CDR3 reads CASNPGHRTTDTQYF. CDR3 sequence (DNA): TGTGCCTCGAACCCGGGACATAGAACCACAGATACGCAGTATTTT. Variable domain in full (rest from reference TRBV9 and TRBJ2-3): DSGVTQTPKHLITATGQRVTLRCSPRSGDLSVYWYQQSLDQGLQFLIQYYNGEERAKGNILERFSAQQFPDLHSELNLSSLELGDSALYFCASNPGHRTTDTQYFGPGTRLTVL.

The chain links TRBV19 to TRBJ2-7; 9 bases line up with TRBD1. The CDR3 extends over 14 amino acids. The junction had 10 bases not matched to a gene; V was cut back by 10 bases and J by 3 bases. CDR1 and CDR2 (germline): LNHDA, SQIVND (reference sequence). The CDR3 DNA follows: TGTGCCACTGAGAAGACAGGGGGGATCTACGAGCAGTACTTC. Translating it yields CATEKTGGIYEQYF.

This clone occurred a few times. The chain links TRBV27 to TRBJ2-1; 14 bases agree with TRBD2. Per the germline V gene, CDR1 is MNHEY and CDR2 is SMNVEV (reference sequence). CDR3 length equals 19 residues. V was pared by 5 bases and J by 6 bases, with 15 bases of the junction left unmatched. CDR3 sequence: CASSPGLRTGLAGANEQFF. CDR3 sequence (DNA): TGTGCCAGCAGTCCAGGACTCCGAACGGGACTAGCGGGAGCCAATGAGCAGTTCTTC.

The gene calls are TRBV19 and TRBJ2-3; the match to TRBD2 covers 7 bases. V was clipped by 4 bases and J by 3 bases; unmatched bases: 7. This CDR3 has 15 residues. Per the germline V gene, CDR1 is LNHDA and CDR2 is SQIVND (reference sequence). CDR3 residues: CASSTYSGKTDTQYF. The CDR3 DNA reads as TGTGCCAGTAGTACCTACAGCGGGAAGACAGATACGCAGTATTTT.

This chain uses TRBV2 with TRBJ2-3; a weak D match, TRBD2 (5 bases). The germline V gene encodes CDR1 SNHLY and CDR2 FYNNEI. The CDR3 runs 14 residues. V was pared by 7 bases and J by 2 bases, with 13 bases between. Here the CDR3 reads CASMFEGNTDTQYF. CDR3 nucleotide sequence: TGTGCCAGCATGTTTGAGGGAAACACAGATACGCAGTATTTT.

This chain joins TRBV4-2 and TRBJ1-1; D gene ambiguous. This CDR3 spans 15 amino acids. CDR1 and CDR2 from the germline V gene are LGHNA and YNFKEQ. The V gene lost 0 bases and the J gene lost 4 bases, with 12 bases spanning the gap. The CDR3 spells CASSQDRASGTEAFF. The CDR3 bases are TGTGCCAGCAGCCAAGATCGCGCTTCGGGCACTGAAGCTTTCTTT.

The rearrangement links TRBV6-1 to TRBJ1-2, with no clear D. The CDR3 totals 13 residues. Germline V gives CDR1 MNHNS, CDR2 SASEGT. V was cut by 7 bases and J by 4 bases, with 13 bases left in between. CDR3 sequence (DNA): TGTGCCAGCACAAAAGCTCCCTCCTATGGCTACACCTTC. Translating it yields CASTKAPSYGYTF.

Here the CDR3 DNA reads TGTGCCAGCAGCCTCCGGGAGCCATACGAGCAGTACTTC. This sequence encodes CASSLREPYEQYF. The chain recombines TRBV6-5 with TRBJ2-7, with TRBD2 as a possible D gene (6 bases). V lost 6 bases and J 4 bases, leaving 13 bases between the germline ends. The V gene's germline CDR1 is MNHEY and CDR2 SVGAGI. This CDR3 is built from 13 residues.

The V gene is TRBV5-6, the J gene TRBJ1-5; 8 nucleotides agree with TRBD1. This CDR3 is 17 amino acids long. J lost 2 bases, V lost 1 base, and 8 bases had no gene match. Germline-derived CDR1 and CDR2 are SGHDT and YYEEEE. CDR3 protein: CASSLLQGAAGNQPQHF. The CDR3 coding sequence is TGTGCCAGCAGCTTGCTCCAGGGGGCGGCTGGCAATCAGCCCCAGCATTTT.

This clone was detected a few times. This chain connects TRBV4-3 to TRBJ2-6, with TRBD1 matching over 9 bases. This CDR3 is 16 amino acids long. V was clipped by 6 bases and J by 4 bases; unmatched bases: 7. Germline CDR1 and CDR2: LGHNA and YSLEER. The CDR3, as DNA: TGCGCCAGCAGTACGGGACAGGGTTCCGGGGCCAACGTCCTGACTTTC. It translates to CASSTGQGSGANVLTF.

J is TRBJ1-2 and V is TRBV27, with D unresolved. Trimming pared 0 bases from V and 8 bases from J, leaving 10 bases between. This CDR3 has 13 amino acids. The germline V gene encodes CDR1 MNHEY and CDR2 SMNVEV (reference sequence). The CDR3 loop is CASSLSRSGGYTF. The CDR3 region has the DNA TGTGCCAGCAGTTTATCGCGGAGCGGCGGCTACACCTTC.

V and J are TRBV7-2 and TRBJ2-1; D gene uncertain. The V and J ends lost 6 bases and 5 bases respectively, with 11 bases between them. The CDR3 is 13 residues long. Germline V lookup: CDR1 SGHTA, CDR2 FQGNSA. Written as DNA, the CDR3 is TGTGCCAGCAGTCGGCTAGTGGACAATGAGCAGTTCTTC. It translates to CASSRLVDNEQFF.

The sample holds one count of this clone. V usage is TRBV10-2 and J usage is TRBJ2-7; 8 bases are a match to TRBD1. The germline V gene has CDR1 WSHSY and CDR2 SAAADI. The CDR3 is 15 amino acids. V dropped 7 bases and J dropped 5; count of bases not matched to a gene: 13. The CDR3 region is CASKTPGQGLDEQYF. The CDR3 DNA is TGCGCCAGCAAAACCCCCGGACAGGGATTGGACGAGCAGTACTTC.